Listed here are 25 T cell receptor beta chains from one sample, sequenced in a study of OX40 agonist ivuxolimab in advanced cancers. The receptor library was made with the immunoSEQ multiplex PCR assay. The clones in this table, taken by TCRdb from immuneACCESS, are in-frame only. Not every clone is retained; where verified, under half of the shortfall comes from an unresolved V gene, and the cause of the rest is unknown. For this sample the table gives tens of thousands of clones, of which 90% were detected only once. Of the sample, 5.4% is held by the ten largest clones. The sequenced sample was CD4+ or CD8+ T cells sorted from blood, obtained in a trial of the OX40 agonist ivuxolimab. These receptor sequences come from an adult with an advanced solid tumor such as melanoma, head and neck, liver or kidney cancer.

The chain carries TRBV6-5 and TRBJ2-4, with TRBD1 matching 8 bases. The CDR3 runs to 15 residues. The V gene end was trimmed by 1 base and the J gene end by 4 bases; junction bases not matched to a gene: 3. Germline V CDR1 and CDR2: MNHEY, SVGAGI. Here the CDR3 reads CASSYYRGNKNIQYF. CDR3 DNA: TGTGCCAGCAGTTACTACAGGGGGAATAAAAACATTCAGTACTTC.

The chain employs TRBV7-8 and TRBJ1-2, with D maybe TRBD1 (6 bases). V lost 5 bases and J lost 0, with 16 bases in between. There are 16 residues in the CDR3. The germline CDR1 and CDR2 sequences are SGHVS and FQNEAQ. The CDR3 DNA reads as TGTGCCAGCAGCGCGTACAGGGCCGGGGCTAACTATGGCTACACCTTC. It is translated as CASSAYRAGANYGYTF.

The chain employs TRBV5-1 and TRBJ2-7; 9 positions match TRBD1. Per the germline V gene, CDR1 is SGHRS and CDR2 is YFSETQ. V lost 4 bases to trimming and J lost 7 bases; unmatched junction nucleotides: 12. CDR3 size: 15 residues. CDR3: CASSAAGTGLREQYF. DNA for the CDR3: TGCGCCAGCAGCGCTGCCGGGACAGGGTTGAGGGAGCAGTACTTC.

This clone was recorded once. The J gene is TRBJ2-2, the V gene TRBV7-8; 7 bases match TRBD1. This CDR3 has 16 amino acids. Germline V gene sequence: CDR1 SGHVS, CDR2 FQNEAQ. Germline trimming cut 5 bases from V and 0 bases from J; bases unmatched to any gene: 6. The DNA of the CDR3 is TGTGCCAGCAGCGTAACGGGACAGTCGAACACCGGGGAGCTGTTTTTT. Translated, it gives CASSVTGQSNTGELFF.

V gene TRBV29-1 combines with J gene TRBJ1-6, with TRBD1 matching over 7 bases. Trimming at V came to 7 bases and at J to 7 bases, leaving 7 bases not matched to a gene. CDR3 length: 13 residues. From germline, CDR1 is SQVTM and CDR2 ANQGSEA. CDR3 residues: CSAQTGNNSPLHF. The CDR3 DNA follows: TGCAGCGCCCAGACAGGGAACAATTCACCCCTCCACTTT.

This CDR3 is CASERQAIQYF. In DNA, the CDR3 is TGTGCCAGCGAGCGACAGGCCATTCAGTACTTC. This chain uses TRBV2 with TRBJ2-4; tentatively, D is TRBD1 (6 bases). Germline CDR1 SNHLY, CDR2 FYNNEI. V lost 8 bases, J lost 9 bases, and 11 bases lay in between. The CDR3 length is 11 residues.

This chain connects TRBV19 to TRBJ1-4; 11 bases line up with TRBD1. The length of the CDR3 is 14 residues. Germline V lookup: CDR1 LNHDA, CDR2 SQIVND (reference sequence). J lost 6 bases, V lost 6 bases, and 3 bases had no gene match. This CDR3 is CASRDRGRDEKLFF. In nucleotides, the CDR3 is TGTGCCAGTAGGGACAGGGGGCGTGATGAAAAACTGTTTTTT.

The chain is built from TRBV5-1 and TRBJ1-1; D gene uncertain. CDR3 size: 15 residues. V was clipped by 0 bases and J by 3 bases, with 12 bases between them. The germline CDR1 and CDR2 sequences are SGHRS and YFSETQ. DNA for the CDR3: TGCGCCAGCAGCTTGGTTGTGGGAACGGACACTGAAGCTTTCTTT. It yields the protein CASSLVVGTDTEAFF. Drawing the rest from reference TRBV5-1 and TRBJ1-1, the complete variable domain is KAGVTQTPRYLIKTRGQQVTLSCSPISGHRSVSWYQQTPGQGLQFLFEYFSETQRNKGNFPGRFSGRQFSNSRSEMNVSTLELGDSALYLCASSLVVGTDTEAFFGQGTRLTVV.

This clone was recorded a few times. The chain carries TRBV6-5 and TRBJ1-1, with D perhaps matching TRBD1 (6 bases). The CDR3 contains 15 residues. Trimming removed 2 bases from V and 1 base from J, with 11 bases in between. CDR1 and CDR2 from the germline V gene are MNHEY and SVGAGI. DNA of the CDR3: TGTGCCAGCAGTTACGAAGGGGGACCGAACACTGAAGCTTTCTTT. Translation gives CASSYEGGPNTEAFF.

The chain carries TRBV5-4 and TRBJ2-3; D is unclear. V was pared by 0 bases and J by 4 bases, with 12 bases between. The CDR3 has 15 residues. Germline lookup yields CDR1 SGHNT and CDR2 YYREEE (reference sequence). In nucleotides, the CDR3 is TGTGCCAGCAGCTTGGTTGGGTCTATTGCAGATACGCAGTATTTT. As protein: CASSLVGSIADTQYF.

The gene calls are TRBV7-2 and TRBJ2-2; TRBD2 matches 9 bases. Germline V gene sequence: CDR1 SGHTA, CDR2 FQGNSA. The CDR3 extends over 15 amino acids. The V segment lost 5 bases and the J segment 2 bases; nucleotides outside the gene matches: 3. The CDR3 DNA follows: TGTGCCAGCAGCCGACTAGCGGCAAACACCGGGGAGCTGTTTTTT. It is translated as CASSRLAANTGELFF.

The rearrangement uses TRBV29-1 and TRBJ1-1; perhaps TRBD1 as D (6 bases). This CDR3 region has 13 residues. Germline CDR1 and CDR2: SQVTM and ANQGSEA. V lost 3 bases and J 5 bases, leaving 13 bases between the germline ends. Written as DNA, the CDR3 is TGCAGCGTTGATTCCGGGGGCGCGACTGAAGCTTTCTTT. It encodes CSVDSGGATEAFF. Using reference TRBV29-1 and TRBJ1-1 for the parts outside the CDR3, the full variable domain is SAVISQKPSRDICQRGTSLTIQCQVDSQVTMMFWYRQQPGQSLTLIATANQGSEATYESGFVIDKFPISRPNLTFSTLTVSNMSPEDSSIYLCSVDSGGATEAFFGQGTRLTVV.

V usage is TRBV7-3 and J usage is TRBJ2-5, with D possibly matching TRBD1 (6 bases). The germline gives CDR1 SGHTA, CDR2 FQGTGA. The CDR3 spans 14 residues. The V gene lost 5 bases and the J gene lost 2 bases, with 12 bases spanning the gap. CDR3 loop: CASSPDRFQETQYF. The CDR3 DNA sequence: TGTGCCAGCAGCCCCGACAGGTTTCAAGAGACCCAGTACTTC.

This rearrangement joins TRBV28 to TRBJ2-7, with 12 bases fitting TRBD2. The CDR3 covers 18 residues. V gave up 3 bases and J gave up 2 bases; unmatched junction bases: 11. CDR1 and CDR2 from the germline V gene are MDHEN and SYDVKM. The CDR3 DNA sequence: TGTGCCAGCAGTTTCTCAGGACTAGCGGGATCACCCACCTACGAGCAGTACTTC. Translation: CASSFSGLAGSPTYEQYF.

The V call is TRBV6-5, the J call TRBJ1-3; no definite D call. The CDR3 has 16 residues. The germline V and J ends were trimmed by 3 bases and 1 base, with 13 bases remaining between them. Per germline, CDR1 MNHEY and CDR2 SVGAGI. CDR3 amino acids: CASSYGPLMSGNTIYF. The CDR3 coding sequence is TGTGCCAGCAGTTATGGACCTTTGATGTCTGGAAACACCATATATTTT.

This rearrangement joins TRBV7-3 to TRBJ2-7; no definite D call. The CDR3 loop spans 14 amino acids. CDR1 is SGHTA, CDR2 FQGTGA, per germline. Trimming shortened V by 2 bases and J by 0 bases, and 8 bases separated the two germline ends. Here the CDR3 DNA reads TGTGCCAGCAGCTTAGAACTGAGCTCCTACGAGCAGTACTTC. Translation gives CASSLELSSYEQYF.

This clone was seen only once. The gene calls are TRBV7-2 and TRBJ2-1; D is perhaps TRBD2 (6 bases). The germline V gene has CDR1 SGHTA and CDR2 FQGNSA. With 3 bases removed from V and 9 bases from J, the gap between germline ends came to 15 bases. The CDR3 is 14 amino acids. The CDR3: CASSFGREYREQFF. Written as DNA, the CDR3 is TGTGCCAGCAGCTTTGGCCGGGAGTATCGTGAGCAGTTCTTC.

This clone appeared once. CDR3 sequence (DNA): TGCGCCAGCAGCCAAGTACGGGGCGACCCTTCCTACGAGCAGTACTTC. It yields the protein CASSQVRGDPSYEQYF. This chain joins TRBV4-1 and TRBJ2-7; D is possibly TRBD1 or TRBD2 (5 bases each). The CDR3 has 16 amino acids. The germline V and J ends were trimmed by 1 base and 1 base, with 14 bases remaining between them. Germline CDR1 MGHRA, CDR2 YSYEKL.

This clone has a single count. V gene TRBV4-1 combines with J gene TRBJ2-7; D is perhaps TRBD2 (5 bases). V was clipped by 1 base and J by 0 bases, with 13 bases between them. Per germline, CDR1 MGHRA and CDR2 YSYEKL. The CDR3 has 16 amino acids. CDR3 sequence (DNA): TGCGCCAGCAGCCAAGCTAGCAACCACCTCTCCTACGAGCAGTACTTC. It is translated as CASSQASNHLSYEQYF.

The V and J genes are TRBV5-4 and TRBJ2-1; 11 bases are shared with TRBD2. Germline loops: CDR1 SGHNT, CDR2 YYREEE (reference sequence). The CDR3 has 16 amino acids. J was trimmed by 4 bases and V by 4 bases; bases with no gene match: 7. The CDR3 DNA reads TGTGCCAGCAGCCAAGCCGGGACTAGCGGTTACAATGAGCAGTTCTTC. This encodes CASSQAGTSGYNEQFF.

The chain uses TRBV5-1 and TRBJ2-1, with 10 bases identical to TRBD1. Germline lookup yields CDR1 SGHRS and CDR2 YFSETQ. The CDR3 length is 15 residues. V lost 4 bases, J lost 7 bases, and 8 bases stayed unmatched. CDR3 residues: CASSLRDRGWNEQFF. In DNA, the CDR3 is TGCGCCAGCAGCCTAAGGGACAGGGGCTGGAATGAGCAGTTCTTC.

V gene TRBV7-8 combines with J gene TRBJ2-7, with 8 bases identical to TRBD2. J was trimmed by 2 bases and V by 5 bases; bases with no gene match: 11. Germline V gene lookup returns CDR1 SGHVS and CDR2 FQNEAQ. The length of the CDR3 is 16 residues. The CDR3 loop is CASSPEKLAGAYEQYF. The CDR3 DNA reads as TGTGCCAGCAGCCCCGAGAAGCTAGCGGGTGCCTACGAGCAGTACTTC.

The rearrangement uses TRBV25-1 and TRBJ1-5; 8 nucleotides align to TRBD1. CDR1 MGHDK and CDR2 SYGVNS come from the germline V gene. Trimming took 6 bases from V and 3 from J; bases not matched to a gene: 1. CDR3 length: 13 amino acids. The CDR3 nucleotides read TGTGCCAGCAGGGACAGGGACAATCAGCCCCAGCATTTT. Translation gives CASRDRDNQPQHF.

The chain couples TRBV2 to TRBJ1-2, with D uncertain. Germline V lookup: CDR1 SNHLY, CDR2 FYNNEI. V was trimmed by 0 bases and J by 6 bases, leaving 14 bases between them. The length of the CDR3 is 15 residues. The CDR3 DNA reads TGTGCCAGCAGTGAAGCTGGCAGATCCGGCGATGGCTACACCTTC. It translates to CASSEAGRSGDGYTF.

The J gene is TRBJ1-4, the V gene TRBV15; TRBD1 matches 7 bases. V gave up 0 bases and J gave up 8 bases; unmatched junction bases: 6. The germline gives CDR1 LNHNV, CDR2 YYDKDF (reference sequence). This CDR3 is 15 amino acids long. The DNA of the CDR3 is TGTGCCACCAGCAGAGATGCAGGGGGAGTCGAAAAACTGTTTTTT. Amino acid sequence: CATSRDAGGVEKLFF.